These T cell receptor beta chains were read from a single sample in a study of shared clonotypes between healthy human individuals. Clones were sequenced by immunoSEQ multiplex PCR, and TCRdb holds only the in-frame ones, with some missing. Among 900,000 to 1,200,000 clones listed, about 80% were seen once. The sequenced sample consisted of memory CD4+ T cells from PBMCs. The receptors come from a man between 18 and 35 years old in good health. Some clones in this sample may be carry-over from other donors' samples. CDR3s include the opening cysteine and the closing phenylalanine or tryptophan.

TRBV29-1 CSVDRGGTDTQYF
TRBV30 CAWQGDTYGYTF
TRBV2 CASSLDREVGGYTF
TRBV7-2 CASRSISGYNEQFF
TRBV28 CASSFPLAGERDTQYF
TRBV29-1 CSAPMGNEQFF
TRBV11-2 CASSPGTGNEKLFF
TRBV25-1 CASSEVTSGGFLETQYF
TRBV6-6 CASSDSGAGGPHEQYF
TRBV27 CASSWGTNTEAFF
TRBV28 CASSSPGQVHEQYF
TRBV7-8 CASSLDPTGFMVGYTF
TRBV2 CASSRSGKGEQFF
TRBV9 CASSAGDRAYGYTF
TRBV5-1 CASSLALQGAIDTQYF
TRBV18 CASSPLVANEQFF
TRBV7-2 CASSLASSVNTEAFF
TRBV28 CASSFSRANTGELFF
TRBV30 CAWSASRRKGYTF
TRBV5-4 CASSLGRGGTGELFF
TRBV19 CASSILGQGAAEAFF
TRBV7-2 CASSPFRGTQYF
TRBV11-2 CASIGVRDTQYF
TRBV5-4 CASSDRQGGETQYF
TRBV18 CASSHGDSPSTDTQYF
TRBV27 CASSLGWGRSNEQYF
TRBV5-8 CANRDRVTNTEAFF
TRBV9 CASSVAATSGRGYNEQFF
TRBV29-1 CSNTGTDQETQYF
TRBV11-2 CASSLDRDRGINEQFF
TRBV6-5 CASKRGPGSSYEQYF
TRBV7-2 CASSLGVSATDTQYF
TRBV5-1 CASSLEGPGTETQYF
TRBV5-1 CASSFLPRTTDTQYF
TRBV9 CASSDRETNEKLFF
TRBV7-3 CASSPSGGYEAFF
TRBV25-1 CASSATGGRELFF
TRBV2 CASNRANTEAFF
TRBV4-2 CASSRPGQSYNEQFF
TRBV11-1 CASSSVKDVFF
TRBV10-3 CAISEGGGAAEAFF
TRBV5-1 CASSPASGGKYEQYF
TRBV30 CAWSELAGVVDEQFF
TRBV27 CASSSLDRVKAHEQYF
TRBV29-1 CSVEKGLAGYEQYF
TRBV6-1 CASRKIRDPGELFF
TRBV19 CASKEALPSYNEQFF
TRBV4-3 CASSQGLPGSYGYEQYF